This TCR beta chain was recovered during a study of beta chain features in type 1 diabetes. Study conclusions and caveats: Type 1 diabetes patients showed fewer insertions and more deletions at VDJ junctions. Moderately but significantly shorter TCRB CDR3s were found in Type 1 diabetes patients in all four CD4+ subsets. It was among patients, rather than healthy donors, that naive, central memory and Treg TCRB repertoires appeared more similar.

The purity of all sorted populations exceeded 95%. Expressed TCRB transcripts were sequenced after all isolated RNA was converted to cDNA. Some clones are missing from TCRdb's copy, which holds only in-frame ones; the method was immunoSEQ multiplex PCR. The data hold roughly 340,000 clones, with roughly 12% observed a single time. Note on this clone: Its cognate antigen is unknown.

The source material was naive CD4+ T cells from blood. The clonotype comes from a woman younger than 35 with type 1 diabetes.

CDR3 protein: CASSLHRITDYGYTF. The DNA for the CDR3 is TGTGCCAGCAGCCTCCACAGGATCACGGACTATGGCTACACCTTC. The V and J genes are TRBV16 and TRBJ1-2, with D possibly matching TRBD1 (5 bases). V dropped 4 bases and J dropped 3 bases, with 15 bases sitting between them. CDR1 is KGHSY and CDR2 is FQNENV in the germline V gene. CDR3 length equals 15 residues.